This TCR beta chain was captured by sequencing in a study of cytomegalovirus exposure and HLA in healthy donors. General study results and limits: A later analysis found most CMV-associated TCR beta chains apparently HLA-restricted. The analysis excluded some indistinguishable V segments, including TRBV6-2 and TRBV6-3.

CDR3 length: 19 amino acids. Unmatched junction bases numbered 8, after V lost 6 bases and J lost 0 bases. Germline assignment: CDR1 SGHAT and CDR2 FQNNGV. A note on this clone: Its antigen is as yet unknown.

PCR involved 60 Vbeta and 13 Jbeta primers. TCRdb's copy holds only in-frame clones and misses some; the assay was immunoSEQ multiplex PCR. The sample comprises 64,000 or so clones, roughly 85% of which are singletons, and roughly a tenth rests with the top ten. V usage is TRBV11-2 and J usage is TRBJ2-2, with 15 nucleotides matching TRBD2. This TCR was recovered from a female donor in good health and CMV-seronegative. The specimen sequenced was PBMCs. The CDR3 sequence: CASSSPGLAGGTNTGELFF. The CDR3 coding sequence is TGTGCCAGCAGTTCGCCGGGACTAGCGGGGGGAACGAACACCGGGGAGCTGTTTTTT. Full variable domain (missing parts from reference TRBV11-2 and TRBJ2-2): EAGVAQSPRYKIIEKRQSVAFWCNPISGHATLYWYQQILGQGPKLLIQFQNNGVVDDSQLPKDRFSAERLKGVDSTLKIQPAKLEDSAVYLCASSSPGLAGGTNTGELFFGEGSRLTVL.